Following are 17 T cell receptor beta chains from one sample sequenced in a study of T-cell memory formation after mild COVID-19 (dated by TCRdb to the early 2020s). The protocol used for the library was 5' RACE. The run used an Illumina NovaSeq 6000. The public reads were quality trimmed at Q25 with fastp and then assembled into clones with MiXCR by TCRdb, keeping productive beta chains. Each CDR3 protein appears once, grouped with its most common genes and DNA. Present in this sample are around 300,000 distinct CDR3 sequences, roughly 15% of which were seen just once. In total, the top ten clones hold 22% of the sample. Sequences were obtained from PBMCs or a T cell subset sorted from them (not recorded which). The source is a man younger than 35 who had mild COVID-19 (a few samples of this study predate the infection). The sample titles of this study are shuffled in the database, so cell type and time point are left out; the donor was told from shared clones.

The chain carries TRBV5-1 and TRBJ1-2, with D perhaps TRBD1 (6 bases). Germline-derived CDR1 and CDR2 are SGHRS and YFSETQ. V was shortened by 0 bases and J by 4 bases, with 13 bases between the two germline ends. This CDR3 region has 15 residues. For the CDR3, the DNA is TGCGCCAGCAGCTTGGGGCAGGGGACCCTCTATGGCTACACCTTC. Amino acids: CASSLGQGTLYGYTF. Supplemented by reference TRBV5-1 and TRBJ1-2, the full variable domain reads KAGVTQTPRYLIKTRGQQVTLSCSPISGHRSVSWYQQTPGQGLQFLFEYFSETQRNKGNFPGRFSGRQFSNSRSEMNVSTLELGDSALYLCASSLGQGTLYGYTFGSGTRLTVV.

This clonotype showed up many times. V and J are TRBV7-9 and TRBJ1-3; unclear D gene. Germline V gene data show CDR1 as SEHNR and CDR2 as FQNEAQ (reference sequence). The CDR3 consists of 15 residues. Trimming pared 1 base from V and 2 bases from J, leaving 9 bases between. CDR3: CASSLVPVTGNTIYF. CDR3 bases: TGTGCCAGCAGCTTAGTGCCGGTAACTGGAAACACCATATATTTT. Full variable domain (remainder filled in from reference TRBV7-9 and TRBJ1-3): DTGVSQNPRHKITKRGQNVTFRCDPISEHNRLYWYRQTLGQGPEFLTYFQNEAQLEKSRLLSDRFSAERPKGSFSTLEIQRTEQGDSAMYLCASSLVPVTGNTIYFGEGSWLTVV.

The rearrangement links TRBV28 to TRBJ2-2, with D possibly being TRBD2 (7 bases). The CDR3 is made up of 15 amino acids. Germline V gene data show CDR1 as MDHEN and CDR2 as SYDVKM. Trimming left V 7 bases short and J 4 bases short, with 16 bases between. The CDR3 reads CASNKGGLGTGELFF. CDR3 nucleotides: TGTGCCAGCAACAAGGGGGGGCTCGGCACCGGGGAGCTGTTTTTT.

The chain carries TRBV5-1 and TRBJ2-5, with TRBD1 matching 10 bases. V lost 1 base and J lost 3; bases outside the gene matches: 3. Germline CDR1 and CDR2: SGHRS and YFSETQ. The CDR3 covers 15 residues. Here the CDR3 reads CASSLFGTGEETQYF. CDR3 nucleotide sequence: TGCGCCAGCAGCTTGTTCGGGACAGGGGAAGAGACCCAGTACTTC.

CDR3 sequence: CASSSPGQGFNYTF. The DNA of the CDR3 is TGTGCCAGCAGTTCTCCGGGACAGGGGTTCAACTACACCTTC. The gene calls are TRBV12-3 or TRBV12-4 and TRBJ1-2, with 10 bases that match TRBD1. The CDR3 runs to 14 residues. Trimming cost V 4 bases and J 10 bases; bases outside gene matches: 9.

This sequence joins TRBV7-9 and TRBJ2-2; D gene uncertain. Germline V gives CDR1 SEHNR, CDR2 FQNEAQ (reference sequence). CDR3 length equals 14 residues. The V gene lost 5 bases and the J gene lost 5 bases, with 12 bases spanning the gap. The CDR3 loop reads CASSPYILTGELFF. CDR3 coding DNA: TGTGCCAGCAGCCCTTACATTTTGACCGGGGAGCTGTTTTTT. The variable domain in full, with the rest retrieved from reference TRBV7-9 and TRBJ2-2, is DTGVSQNPRHKITKRGQNVTFRCDPISEHNRLYWYRQTLGQGPEFLTYFQNEAQLEKSRLLSDRFSAERPKGSFSTLEIQRTEQGDSAMYLCASSPYILTGELFFGEGSRLTVL.

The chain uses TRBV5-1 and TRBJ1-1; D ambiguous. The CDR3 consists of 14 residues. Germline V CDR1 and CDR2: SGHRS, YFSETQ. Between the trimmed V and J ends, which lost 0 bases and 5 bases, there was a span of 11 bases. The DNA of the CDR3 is TGCGCCAGCAGCTTGGCCGTGGGTGGGACTGAAGCTTTCTTT. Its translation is CASSLAVGGTEAFF.

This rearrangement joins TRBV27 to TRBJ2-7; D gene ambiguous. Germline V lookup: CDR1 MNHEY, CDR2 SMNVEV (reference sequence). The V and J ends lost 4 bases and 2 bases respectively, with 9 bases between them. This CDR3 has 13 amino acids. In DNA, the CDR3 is TGTGCCAGCAGTTCCCCCGGCACCTACGAGCAGTACTTC. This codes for CASSSPGTYEQYF.

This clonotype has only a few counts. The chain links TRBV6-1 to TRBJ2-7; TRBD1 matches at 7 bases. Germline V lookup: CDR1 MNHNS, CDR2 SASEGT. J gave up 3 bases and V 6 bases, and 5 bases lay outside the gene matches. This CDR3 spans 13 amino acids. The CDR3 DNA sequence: TGTGCCAGCAGGACAGGGCCGAGCTACGAGCAGTACGTC. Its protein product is CASRTGPSYEQYV.

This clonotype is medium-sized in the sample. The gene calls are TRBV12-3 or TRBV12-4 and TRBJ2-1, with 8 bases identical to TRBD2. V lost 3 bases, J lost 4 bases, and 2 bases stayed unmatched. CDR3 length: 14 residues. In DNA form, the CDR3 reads TGTGCCAGCAGTTTGGGCGGGGGGTACAATGAGCAGTTCTTC. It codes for CASSLGGGYNEQFF.

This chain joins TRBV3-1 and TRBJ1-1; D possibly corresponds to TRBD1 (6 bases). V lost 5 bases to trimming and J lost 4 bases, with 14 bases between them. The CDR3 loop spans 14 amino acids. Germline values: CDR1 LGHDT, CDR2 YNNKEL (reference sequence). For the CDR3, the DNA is TGTGCCAGCAGCTCCCCGACAGGAAGCACTGAAGCTTTCTTT. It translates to CASSSPTGSTEAFF.

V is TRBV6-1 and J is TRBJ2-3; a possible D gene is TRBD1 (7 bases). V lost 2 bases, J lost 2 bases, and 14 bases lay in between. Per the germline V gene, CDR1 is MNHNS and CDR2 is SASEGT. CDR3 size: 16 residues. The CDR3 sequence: CASSERARGATDTQYF. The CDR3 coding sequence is TGTGCCAGCAGTGAACGCGCCAGGGGGGCCACAGATACGCAGTATTTT.

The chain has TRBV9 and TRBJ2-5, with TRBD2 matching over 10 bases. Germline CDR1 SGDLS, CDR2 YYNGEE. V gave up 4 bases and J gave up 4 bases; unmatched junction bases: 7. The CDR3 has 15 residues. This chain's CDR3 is CASSSWGLARETQYF. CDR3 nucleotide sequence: TGTGCCAGCAGCTCCTGGGGACTAGCGAGAGAGACCCAGTACTTC.

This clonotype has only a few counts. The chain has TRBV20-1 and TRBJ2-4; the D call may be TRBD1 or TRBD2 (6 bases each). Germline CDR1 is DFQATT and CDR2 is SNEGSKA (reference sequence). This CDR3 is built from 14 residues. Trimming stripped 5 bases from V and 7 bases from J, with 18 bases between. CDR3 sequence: CSAPMGGAENIQYF. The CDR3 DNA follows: TGCAGTGCTCCTATGGGGGGCGCAGAGAACATTCAGTACTTC.

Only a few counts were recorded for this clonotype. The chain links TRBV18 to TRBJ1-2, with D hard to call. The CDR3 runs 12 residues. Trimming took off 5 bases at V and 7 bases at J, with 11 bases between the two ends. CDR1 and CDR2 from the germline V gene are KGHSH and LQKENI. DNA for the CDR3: TGTGCCAGCTCAGGTGCAGGCTCTGGCTACACCTTC. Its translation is CASSGAGSGYTF.

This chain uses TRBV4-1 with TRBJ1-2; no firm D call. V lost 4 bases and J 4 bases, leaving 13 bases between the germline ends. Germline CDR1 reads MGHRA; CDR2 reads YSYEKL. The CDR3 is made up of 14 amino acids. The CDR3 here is CASSPTGSPYGYTF. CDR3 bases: TGCGCCAGCAGCCCGACGGGCTCGCCCTATGGCTACACCTTC.

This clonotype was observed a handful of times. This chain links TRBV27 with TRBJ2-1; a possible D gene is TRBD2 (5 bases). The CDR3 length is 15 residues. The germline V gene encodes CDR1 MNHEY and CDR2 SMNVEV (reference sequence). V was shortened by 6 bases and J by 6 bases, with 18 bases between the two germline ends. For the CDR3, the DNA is TGTGCCAGCAGCCCACCCGGGGTCTTGGTCAATGAGCAGTTCTTC. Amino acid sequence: CASSPPGVLVNEQFF.